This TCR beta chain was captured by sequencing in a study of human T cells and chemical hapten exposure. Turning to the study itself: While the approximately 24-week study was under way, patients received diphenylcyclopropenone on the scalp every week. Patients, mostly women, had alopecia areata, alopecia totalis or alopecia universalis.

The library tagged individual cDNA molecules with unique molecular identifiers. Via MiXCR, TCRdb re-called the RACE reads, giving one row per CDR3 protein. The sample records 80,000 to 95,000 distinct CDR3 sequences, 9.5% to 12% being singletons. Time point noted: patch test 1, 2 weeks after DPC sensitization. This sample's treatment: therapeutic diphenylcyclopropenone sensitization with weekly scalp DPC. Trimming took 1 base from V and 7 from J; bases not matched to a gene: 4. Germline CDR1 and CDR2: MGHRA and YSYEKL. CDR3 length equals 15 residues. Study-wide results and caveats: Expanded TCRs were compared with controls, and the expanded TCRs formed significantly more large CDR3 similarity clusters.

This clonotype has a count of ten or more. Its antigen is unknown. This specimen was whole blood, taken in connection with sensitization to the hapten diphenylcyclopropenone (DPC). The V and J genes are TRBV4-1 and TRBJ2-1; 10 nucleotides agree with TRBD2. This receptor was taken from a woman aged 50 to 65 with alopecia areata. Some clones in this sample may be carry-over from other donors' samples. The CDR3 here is CASSQGLAGVNEQFF. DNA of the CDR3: TGCGCCAGCAGCCAAGGTCTAGCGGGAGTTAATGAGCAGTTCTTC.